Listed below are T cell receptor beta chains from one sample, sequenced in a study of beta chain features in type 1 diabetes. Clones were read by immunoSEQ multiplex PCR, and TCRdb kept only the in-frame ones, dropping some. The sample contains about 170,000 clones, roughly 8% of which appear only once. Sequenced material: central memory CD4+ T cells from blood. These TCRs come from a woman in her thirties or forties with type 1 diabetes. The CDR3 runs from the conserved cysteine through the conserved F or W. D genes are given only for firm matches. Only some rows state a clone size, as once, few, many or a class for expanded clones.

v_call: TRBV15
d_call: TRBD1
clone_size: NA
j_call: TRBJ1-2
cdr3_nt: TGTGCCACCAGCACGGGACAGGGGGGCTATGGCTACACCTTC
cdr3_aa: CATSTGQGGYGYTF

v_call: TRBV29-1
d_call: NA
clone_size: NA
j_call: TRBJ1-2
cdr3_nt: TGCAGCGTTGAGGGGGTGGGGGCTGGCTACACCTTC
cdr3_aa: CSVEGVGAGYTF

v_call: TRBV5-1
d_call: TRBD2
clone_size: NA
j_call: TRBJ2-1
cdr3_nt: TGCGCCAGCAGCAGGGAGGGTAAACTGTCCAATGAGCAGTTCTTC
cdr3_aa: CASSREGKLSNEQFF

v_call: TRBV5-1
d_call: NA
clone_size: NA
j_call: TRBJ1-2
cdr3_nt: TGCGCCAGCAGCGCGACAGCGAATGGCTACACCTTC
cdr3_aa: CASSATANGYTF

v_call: TRBV7-2
d_call: NA
clone_size: few
j_call: TRBJ2-7
cdr3_nt: TGTGCCAGCAGCCCGAGCTTGAAGCAGTACTTC
cdr3_aa: CASSPSLKQYF

v_call: TRBV4-3
d_call: NA
clone_size: NA
j_call: TRBJ2-7
cdr3_nt: TGCGCCAGCAGCCAAGATCTGCGGGGCGGGTATTTCTACGAGCAGTACTTC
cdr3_aa: CASSQDLRGGYFYEQYF

v_call: TRBV19
d_call: NA
clone_size: NA
j_call: TRBJ2-2
cdr3_nt: TGTGCCAGTAGTATCCCAGGGATCACCGGGGAGCTGTTTTTT
cdr3_aa: CASSIPGITGELFF

v_call: TRBV30
d_call: NA
clone_size: NA
j_call: TRBJ2-1
cdr3_nt: TGTGCCTGGACTCGGCAGGGGTATGAGCAGTTCTTC
cdr3_aa: CAWTRQGYEQFF

v_call: TRBV11-2
d_call: NA
clone_size: NA
j_call: TRBJ1-1
cdr3_nt: TGTGCCAGCAGCCCAGACATCCGTGTTACTGAAGCTTTCTTT
cdr3_aa: CASSPDIRVTEAFF

v_call: TRBV29-1
d_call: NA
clone_size: NA
j_call: TRBJ1-5
cdr3_nt: TGCAGCGTTGAAGTCACAGGTGAAAGCAATCAGCCCCAGCATTTT
cdr3_aa: CSVEVTGESNQPQHF

v_call: TRBV6-1
d_call: NA
clone_size: NA
j_call: TRBJ2-5
cdr3_nt: TGTGCCAGCAGTGCCAAAGAGACCCAGTACTTC
cdr3_aa: CASSAKETQYF

v_call: TRBV6-6
d_call: NA
clone_size: many
j_call: TRBJ2-1
cdr3_nt: TGTGCCAGCAGGGTAGTCGGAAGGAGCTCCTACAATGAGCAGTTCTTC
cdr3_aa: CASRVVGRSSYNEQFF

v_call: TRBV4-2
d_call: NA
clone_size: NA
j_call: TRBJ2-7
cdr3_nt: TGTGCCAGCAGCCAAGTAACGGCGGAACCAAACTACGAGCAGTACTTC
cdr3_aa: CASSQVTAEPNYEQYF

v_call: TRBV7-2
d_call: NA
clone_size: few
j_call: TRBJ2-5
cdr3_nt: TGTGCCAGCAGCCCCTCCCGGGAGACCCAGTACTTC
cdr3_aa: CASSPSRETQYF

v_call: TRBV29-1
d_call: NA
clone_size: NA
j_call: TRBJ1-1
cdr3_nt: TGCAGCGTTGCCTCTCGATCGGGGGCTTTCTTT
cdr3_aa: CSVASRSGAFF

v_call: TRBV28
d_call: NA
clone_size: NA
j_call: TRBJ1-2
cdr3_nt: TGTGCCAGCAGGAAGCAAGTCGGCTACACCTTC
cdr3_aa: CASRKQVGYTF

v_call: TRBV2
d_call: TRBD1
clone_size: NA
j_call: TRBJ1-2
cdr3_nt: TGTGCCAGCAGCCAGACAGGGGGTGGCTACACCTTC
cdr3_aa: CASSQTGGGYTF

v_call: TRBV28
d_call: NA
clone_size: few
j_call: TRBJ2-1
cdr3_nt: TGTGCCAGCAGTGTTCGGGGGAGGACCTACAATGAGCAGTTCTTC
cdr3_aa: CASSVRGRTYNEQFF

v_call: TRBV19
d_call: NA
clone_size: few
j_call: TRBJ1-1
cdr3_nt: TGTGCCAGCATGGAGACTATGAACACTGAAGCTTTCTTT
cdr3_aa: CASMETMNTEAFF

v_call: TRBV27
d_call: TRBD1
clone_size: few
j_call: TRBJ2-5
cdr3_nt: TGTGCCAGCAATGACAGGGGCGGCGCAGAGACCCAGTACTTC
cdr3_aa: CASNDRGGAETQYF

v_call: TRBV28
d_call: TRBD2
clone_size: NA
j_call: TRBJ2-1
cdr3_nt: TGTGCCAGCAGGAAAGGAGGGACTAGCGGGAGGAGGTCCTACAATGAGCAGTTCTTC
cdr3_aa: CASRKGGTSGRRSYNEQFF

v_call: TRBV6-6
d_call: NA
clone_size: NA
j_call: TRBJ1-5
cdr3_nt: TGTGCCAGCAGTTCAACGCCAGCCGGAGCCCAGCATTTT
cdr3_aa: CASSSTPAGAQHF

v_call: TRBV7-9
d_call: TRBD1
clone_size: NA
j_call: TRBJ1-1
cdr3_nt: TGTGCCAGCAGCCCCCGTCCGGGCAGGGGGCAAACTGAAGCTTTCTTT
cdr3_aa: CASSPRPGRGQTEAFF

v_call: TRBV25-1
d_call: NA
clone_size: many
j_call: TRBJ2-1
cdr3_nt: TGTGCCAGCAGTGCCGACAGGCTACGCTCCTACAATGAGCAGTTCTTC
cdr3_aa: CASSADRLRSYNEQFF

v_call: TRBV9
d_call: NA
clone_size: few
j_call: TRBJ2-7
cdr3_nt: TGTGCCAGCAGCGTAGGCAGGGCTTCCGAGCAGTACTTC
cdr3_aa: CASSVGRASEQYF

v_call: TRBV11-3
d_call: TRBD2
clone_size: few
j_call: TRBJ2-3
cdr3_nt: TGTGCCAGCAGCCTTGGACTAGCCCAGACAGATACGCAGTATTTT
cdr3_aa: CASSLGLAQTDTQYF

v_call: TRBV29-1
d_call: NA
clone_size: many
j_call: TRBJ2-3
cdr3_nt: TGCAGCGGGGGAGGGGGGGCCTTCGGAGATACGCAGTATTTT
cdr3_aa: CSGGGGAFGDTQYF

v_call: TRBV5-4
d_call: TRBD1
clone_size: NA
j_call: TRBJ2-5
cdr3_nt: TGTGCCGGCAGGGACAGGGTGAAAGAGACCCAGTACTTC
cdr3_aa: CAGRDRVKETQYF

v_call: TRBV7-2
d_call: NA
clone_size: NA
j_call: TRBJ1-1
cdr3_nt: TGTGCCAGCAGCTCCCAGGGTGACACTGAAGCTTTCTTT
cdr3_aa: CASSSQGDTEAFF

v_call: TRBV6-5
d_call: NA
clone_size: NA
j_call: TRBJ1-2
cdr3_nt: TGTGTCACCCGCACCCAGGGAAGGGGCTACACCTTC
cdr3_aa: CVTRTQGRGYTF

v_call: TRBV11-2
d_call: TRBD2
clone_size: few
j_call: TRBJ2-7
cdr3_nt: TGTGCCAGCAGCTCCTTAGCGGGAGGTGCCTACGAGCAGTACTTC
cdr3_aa: CASSSLAGGAYEQYF

v_call: TRBV6-6
d_call: NA
clone_size: NA
j_call: TRBJ1-2
cdr3_nt: TGTGCCAGCAGTTTGATGGGGGCGGTTGGCTACACCTTC
cdr3_aa: CASSLMGAVGYTF

v_call: TRBV4-3
d_call: NA
clone_size: few
j_call: TRBJ1-4
cdr3_nt: TGCGCCAGCAGCCAGAGCCGGGATTGGGCTGAAAAACTGTTTTTT
cdr3_aa: CASSQSRDWAEKLFF

v_call: TRBV7-2
d_call: TRBD1
clone_size: NA
j_call: TRBJ2-5
cdr3_nt: TGTGCCAGCAGCCCGGACAGGGGACGGGAGACCCAGTACTTC
cdr3_aa: CASSPDRGRETQYF

v_call: TRBV4-2
d_call: NA
clone_size: few
j_call: TRBJ2-6
cdr3_nt: TGTGCCAGCAGCCAAGAACCCGGGATTGGGGCCAACGTCCTGACTTTC
cdr3_aa: CASSQEPGIGANVLTF

v_call: TRBV5-1
d_call: NA
clone_size: NA
j_call: TRBJ2-1
cdr3_nt: TGCGCCAGCAGCCTGGAAGCAGGGGAGCAGTTCTTC
cdr3_aa: CASSLEAGEQFF

v_call: TRBV5-1
d_call: NA
clone_size: few
j_call: TRBJ1-1
cdr3_nt: TGCGCCAGCAGCCTGGACAGTTACACTGAAGCTTTCTTT
cdr3_aa: CASSLDSYTEAFF

v_call: TRBV29-1
d_call: TRBD1
clone_size: few
j_call: TRBJ1-2
cdr3_nt: TGCAGCGGGGGGACAGCCTATGGCTACACCTTC
cdr3_aa: CSGGTAYGYTF

v_call: TRBV6-1
d_call: NA
clone_size: NA
j_call: TRBJ1-3
cdr3_nt: TGTGCCAGCAGTGAACCGACACTCTCTGGAAACACCATATATTTT
cdr3_aa: CASSEPTLSGNTIYF

v_call: TRBV18
d_call: NA
clone_size: NA
j_call: TRBJ1-4
cdr3_nt: TGTGCCAGCTCACGTGGGACACCCGGGGATAATGAAAAACTGTTTTTT
cdr3_aa: CASSRGTPGDNEKLFF

v_call: TRBV27
d_call: TRBD2
clone_size: few
j_call: TRBJ2-3
cdr3_nt: TGTGCCAGCAGTCCCCCCGGACTAGCGGGGAGAACAGATACGCAGTATTTT
cdr3_aa: CASSPPGLAGRTDTQYF

v_call: TRBV6-6
d_call: NA
clone_size: few
j_call: TRBJ2-1
cdr3_nt: TGTGCCAGCAGCCCCGACAATGAGCAGTTCTTC
cdr3_aa: CASSPDNEQFF

v_call: TRBV28
d_call: NA
clone_size: NA
j_call: TRBJ1-5
cdr3_nt: TGTGCCAGCAGTGGCGACAGTTATAGCAATCAGCCCCAGCATTTT
cdr3_aa: CASSGDSYSNQPQHF

v_call: TRBV2
d_call: TRBD1
clone_size: few
j_call: TRBJ1-2
cdr3_nt: TGTGCCAGCAGTGGGACAGGCAATTATCTCGGCTACACCTTC
cdr3_aa: CASSGTGNYLGYTF

v_call: TRBV14
d_call: TRBD2
clone_size: NA
j_call: TRBJ2-7
cdr3_nt: TGTGCCAGCAGCCTGCGGGGGACCTACGAGCAGTACTTC
cdr3_aa: CASSLRGTYEQYF